This T cell receptor beta chain was profiled in a study of cytomegalovirus exposure and HLA in healthy donors. Overall study findings and caveats: Rare sequences made up most TCRs, while some public TCRs were found in many donors. The study listed 164 cytomegalovirus-associated TCR beta chains.

Concerning this clone itself: The antigen is not known.

CDR3 length equals 16 residues. Trimming shortened V by 5 bases and J by 4 bases, and 17 bases separated the two germline ends. Germline CDR1 MNHNY, CDR2 SVGAGI (reference sequence). The data were produced by immunoSEQ multiplex PCR, yet TCRdb's version contains in-frame clones alone and is incomplete. The repertoire holds 100,000 to 120,000 clones, approximately 90% seen once, with about 2% in the top ten. Sequenced: PBMCs. The TCR was taken from a woman aged 18-29 years in good health and CMV-seronegative. This sequence joins TRBV6-6 and TRBJ1-4; a weak D match, TRBD1 (5 bases). The CDR3 reads CASSSSIRALNEKLFF. CDR3 coding DNA: TGTGCCAGCAGTAGTTCGATCAGGGCGCTTAATGAAAAACTGTTTTTT.